This is a list of T cell receptor beta chains from one sample in a study of immune characterization of retroperitoneal liposarcoma. From the PCR reads, TCRdb called clonotypes with MiXCR, one entry per CDR3 protein. The profile covers roughly 8,200 distinct CDR3 sequences, with about 46% appearing a single time and more than 9% taken by the ten largest. Material: tumor tissue. These receptors originate from a male donor with retroperitoneal liposarcoma. Each CDR3 is given with its conserved first and last residue. Fields, in order: J gene, D gene, V gene, clone size, CDR3 protein, CDR3 DNA. A D gene is named only where the DNA matches it firmly. Size tells how often a clone was seen (once, few, many) or the class of an expanded clone, and some rows leave it out.

J gene: TRBJ2-1
D gene: -
V gene: TRBV7-3
clone size: -
CDR3 protein: CASSLTGGTYNEQFF
CDR3 DNA: TGTGCCAGCAGCTTAACAGGGGGAACCTACAATGAGCAGTTCTTC

J gene: TRBJ1-2
D gene: -
V gene: TRBV27
clone size: -
CDR3 protein: CASSLRGLGGYGYTF
CDR3 DNA: TGTGCCAGCAGTCTTCGGGGATTAGGGGGCTATGGCTACACCTTC

J gene: TRBJ1-2
D gene: TRBD1
V gene: TRBV11-1
clone size: -
CDR3 protein: CASSPDRVDGYTF
CDR3 DNA: TGTGCCAGCAGCCCGGACAGGGTGGATGGCTACACCTTC

J gene: TRBJ2-5
D gene: -
V gene: TRBV6-1
clone size: many
CDR3 protein: CASSDHILQSGAQYF
CDR3 DNA: TGTGCCAGCAGCGACCACATACTGCAATCCGGGGCCCAGTACTTC

J gene: TRBJ2-1
D gene: -
V gene: TRBV7-6
clone size: -
CDR3 protein: CASSLEVQFAEQFF
CDR3 DNA: TGTGCCAGCAGCTTAGAAGTCCAGTTCGCCGAGCAGTTCTTC

J gene: TRBJ2-5
D gene: -
V gene: TRBV12-3/TRBV12-4
clone size: -
CDR3 protein: CASSMTWDTWGETQYF
CDR3 DNA: TGTGCCAGCAGCATGACTTGGGACACTTGGGGGGAGACCCAGTACTTC

J gene: TRBJ2-1
D gene: TRBD2
V gene: TRBV10-1
clone size: -
CDR3 protein: CASMAEREGPGSGDEQFF
CDR3 DNA: TGCGCCAGCATGGCGGAGCGGGAGGGCCCAGGCTCGGGCGATGAGCAGTTCTTC

J gene: TRBJ2-2
D gene: -
V gene: TRBV6-6
clone size: many
CDR3 protein: CASSSALGELFF
CDR3 DNA: TGTGCCAGCAGTTCCGCGCTCGGGGAGCTGTTTTTT

J gene: TRBJ2-7
D gene: -
V gene: TRBV27
clone size: few
CDR3 protein: CASSWGPSSYEQYF
CDR3 DNA: TGTGCCAGCAGTTGGGGACCGAGCTCCTACGAGCAGTACTTC

J gene: TRBJ2-1
D gene: -
V gene: TRBV6-1
clone size: medium-sized
CDR3 protein: CASRPHRTYEQFF
CDR3 DNA: TGTGCCAGCAGACCCCATAGGACCTACGAGCAGTTCTTC

J gene: TRBJ2-7
D gene: -
V gene: TRBV27
clone size: few
CDR3 protein: CASSYRGGAIFYEQYF
CDR3 DNA: TGTGCCAGCAGTTACCGAGGGGGGGCGATTTTCTACGAGCAGTACTTC

J gene: TRBJ2-1
D gene: TRBD2
V gene: TRBV10-3
clone size: -
CDR3 protein: CATKPSSGRPGYEQFF
CDR3 DNA: TGTGCCACCAAACCTTCTAGCGGGAGGCCAGGTTACGAGCAGTTCTTC

J gene: TRBJ2-3
D gene: -
V gene: TRBV6-1
clone size: -
CDR3 protein: CASRLPSTDTQYF
CDR3 DNA: TGTGCCAGCAGATTACCCAGCACAGATACGCAGTATTTT

J gene: TRBJ2-1
D gene: -
V gene: TRBV7-2
clone size: large
CDR3 protein: CASSLDNYNEQFF
CDR3 DNA: TGTGCCAGCAGCTTGGACAACTACAATGAGCAGTTCTTC

J gene: TRBJ2-5
D gene: -
V gene: TRBV6-1
clone size: medium-sized
CDR3 protein: CASKALLPEGEQYF
CDR3 DNA: TGTGCCAGCAAGGCCCTCTTGCCCGAGGGTGAGCAGTACTTC

J gene: TRBJ2-1
D gene: -
V gene: TRBV6-1
clone size: many
CDR3 protein: CASSIIRTKEQFF
CDR3 DNA: TGTGCCAGCAGTATCATACGGACCAAAGAGCAGTTCTTC

J gene: TRBJ2-2
D gene: -
V gene: TRBV7-6
clone size: few
CDR3 protein: CASSLARTGTGELFF
CDR3 DNA: TGTGCCAGCAGCTTAGCGCGGACGGGAACCGGGGAGCTGTTTTTT

J gene: TRBJ2-1
D gene: -
V gene: TRBV6-1
clone size: few
CDR3 protein: CASSVPIPNEQFF
CDR3 DNA: TGTGCCAGCAGTGTCCCGATACCCAATGAGCAGTTCTTC

J gene: TRBJ2-3
D gene: TRBD1
V gene: TRBV6-8
clone size: -
CDR3 protein: CASSYSGGKTDTQYF
CDR3 DNA: TGTGCCAGCAGTTACTCAGGGGGCAAGACAGATACGCAGTATTTT

J gene: TRBJ1-1
D gene: -
V gene: TRBV7-2
clone size: -
CDR3 protein: CASSLPGRNTEAFF
CDR3 DNA: TGTGCCAGCAGCTTACCGGGGAGGAACACTGAAGCTTTCTTT

J gene: TRBJ2-7
D gene: -
V gene: TRBV30
clone size: -
CDR3 protein: CAWSFRGGEQYF
CDR3 DNA: TGTGCCTGGAGTTTCCGCGGTGGCGAGCAGTACTTC

J gene: TRBJ2-7
D gene: -
V gene: TRBV6-1
clone size: -
CDR3 protein: CASREGGRWSYEQYF
CDR3 DNA: TGTGCCAGCAGGGAGGGGGGACGATGGTCCTACGAGCAGTACTTC

J gene: TRBJ2-3
D gene: TRBD1
V gene: TRBV6-1
clone size: few
CDR3 protein: CATPTITGVITDTQYF
CDR3 DNA: TGTGCCACCCCCACGATTACAGGGGTCATCACAGATACGCAGTATTTT

J gene: TRBJ2-7
D gene: TRBD2
V gene: TRBV27
clone size: -
CDR3 protein: CASNALAGGAYEQYF
CDR3 DNA: TGTGCCAGCAACGCACTAGCGGGAGGAGCCTACGAGCAGTACTTC

J gene: TRBJ2-1
D gene: -
V gene: TRBV12-3/TRBV12-4
clone size: -
CDR3 protein: CASSLVQGGTLGETQFF
CDR3 DNA: TGTGCCAGCAGTTTGGTTCAGGGGGGGACCTTAGGGGAGACCCAGTTCTTC

J gene: TRBJ2-1
D gene: TRBD2
V gene: TRBV7-8
clone size: -
CDR3 protein: CASSRPGRGRMVETQFF
CDR3 DNA: TGTGCCAGCAGCCGTCCGGGGCGCGGGAGGATGGTGGAGACCCAGTTCTTC

J gene: TRBJ2-5
D gene: -
V gene: TRBV11-2
clone size: few
CDR3 protein: CASRGGYGIQETQYF
CDR3 DNA: TGTGCCAGCAGAGGGGGATACGGAATCCAAGAGACCCAGTACTTC

J gene: TRBJ1-1
D gene: -
V gene: TRBV12-3/TRBV12-4
clone size: few
CDR3 protein: CASRFLGTVEAFF
CDR3 DNA: TGTGCCAGCAGGTTCCTCGGGACCGTTGAAGCTTTCTTT

J gene: TRBJ2-7
D gene: TRBD2
V gene: TRBV27
clone size: large
CDR3 protein: CASTQTGLAGKSYEQYF
CDR3 DNA: TGTGCCAGCACCCAAACTGGACTAGCGGGGAAAAGTTACGAGCAGTACTTC

J gene: TRBJ2-1
D gene: -
V gene: TRBV6-1
clone size: few
CDR3 protein: CATETAGLVYNEQFF
CDR3 DNA: TGTGCCACCGAAACGGCGGGCCTCGTCTACAATGAGCAGTTCTTC

J gene: TRBJ2-3
D gene: TRBD2
V gene: TRBV10-1
clone size: -
CDR3 protein: CASSDTGGEDTQYF
CDR3 DNA: TGCGCCAGCAGTGATACGGGAGGAGAGGATACGCAGTATTTT

J gene: TRBJ2-1
D gene: -
V gene: TRBV27
clone size: -
CDR3 protein: CASSATLSSRLRNEQFF
CDR3 DNA: TGTGCCAGCAGTGCTACCCTCAGCTCAAGGTTACGGAATGAGCAGTTCTTC

J gene: TRBJ2-3
D gene: -
V gene: TRBV12-3/TRBV12-4
clone size: -
CDR3 protein: CASIPGTGDTQYF
CDR3 DNA: TGTGCCAGCATCCCCGGAACAGGAGATACGCAGTATTTT

J gene: TRBJ2-1
D gene: -
V gene: TRBV11-3
clone size: once
CDR3 protein: CASTPRGEQETQFF
CDR3 DNA: TGTGCCAGCACCCCTAGGGGAGAACAAGAGACCCAGTTCTTC

J gene: TRBJ2-1
D gene: -
V gene: TRBV6-1
clone size: -
CDR3 protein: CASSEANPGSSYNEQFF
CDR3 DNA: TGTGCCAGCAGTGAAGCGAACCCCGGGAGCTCCTACAATGAGCAGTTCTTC

J gene: TRBJ2-7
D gene: -
V gene: TRBV6-6
clone size: -
CDR3 protein: CASSYSILGRQGILIGSYEQYF
CDR3 DNA: TGTGCCAGCAGTTACTCGATATTGGGGAGGCAGGGGATTCTGATTGGGAGCTACGAGCAGTACTTC

J gene: TRBJ2-3
D gene: TRBD2
V gene: TRBV7-2
clone size: -
CDR3 protein: CASSPRDSGRARNTQYF
CDR3 DNA: TGTGCCAGCAGCCCCAGAGATAGCGGGAGGGCTCGAAATACGCAGTATTTT

J gene: TRBJ2-7
D gene: TRBD1
V gene: TRBV6-1
clone size: -
CDR3 protein: CASSEGDRGEQYF
CDR3 DNA: TGTGCCAGCAGTGAAGGGGACAGGGGCGAGCAGTACTTC

J gene: TRBJ2-1
D gene: -
V gene: TRBV6-5
clone size: -
CDR3 protein: CASSYSGSREQFF
CDR3 DNA: TGTGCCAGCAGTTACTCCGGTAGCAGAGAGCAGTTCTTC

J gene: TRBJ2-7
D gene: -
V gene: TRBV25-1
clone size: -
CDR3 protein: CASRRPGPSDEQYF
CDR3 DNA: TGTGCCAGCAGACGTCCGGGACCATCGGACGAGCAGTACTTC

J gene: TRBJ2-1
D gene: -
V gene: TRBV6-5
clone size: -
CDR3 protein: CASSDLEPYNEQFF
CDR3 DNA: TGTGCCAGCAGTGATTTGGAGCCTTACAATGAGCAGTTCTTC

J gene: TRBJ1-5
D gene: -
V gene: TRBV7-2
clone size: -
CDR3 protein: CASSPWGGANQPQHF
CDR3 DNA: TGTGCCAGCAGCCCGTGGGGGGGCGCAAATCAGCCCCAGCATTTT

J gene: TRBJ2-1
D gene: -
V gene: TRBV7-2
clone size: -
CDR3 protein: CASSLGVSSYNEQFF
CDR3 DNA: TGTGCCAGCAGCTTGGGCGTCAGCTCCTACAATGAGCAGTTCTTC

J gene: TRBJ2-7
D gene: TRBD2
V gene: TRBV6-1
clone size: medium-sized
CDR3 protein: CASSEAAGGSFYEQYF
CDR3 DNA: TGTGCCAGCAGTGAAGCGGCGGGAGGGTCTTTCTACGAGCAGTACTTC

J gene: TRBJ2-7
D gene: TRBD1
V gene: TRBV6-6
clone size: -
CDR3 protein: CASSYQGAGDEQYF
CDR3 DNA: TGTGCCAGCAGTTACCAGGGGGCCGGAGACGAGCAGTACTTC